This T cell receptor (beta chain) was retrieved from a study of beta chain features in type 1 diabetes. Study background: Researchers looked at around 100 million sorted cells across all samples.

With 7 bases removed from V and 2 bases from J, the gap between germline ends came to 17 bases. This CDR3 is 15 amino acids long. Per the germline V gene, CDR1 is SGHAT and CDR2 is FQNNGV. Remarks on this clone: Its specificity is not known.

Notes on the study in general: Insertions at VDJ junctions were less frequent in type 1 diabetes patients. These patients also deleted more nucleotides at the same junctions.

Expressed TCRB transcripts got sequenced, as all isolated RNA was reverse transcribed. Method: immunoSEQ multiplex PCR; TCRdb's copy keeps in-frame clones and lacks some. The sample carries some 300,000 clones, around 7.8% recorded once. The V and J genes are TRBV11-2 and TRBJ2-5; D is perhaps TRBD2 (7 bases). This sequence was found in a young woman in good health. Sequencing used central memory CD4+ T cells from blood. CDR3 protein: CASKRGGQRQETQYF. In DNA, the CDR3 is TGTGCCAGCAAAAGGGGGGGTCAAAGGCAAGAGACCCAGTACTTC.